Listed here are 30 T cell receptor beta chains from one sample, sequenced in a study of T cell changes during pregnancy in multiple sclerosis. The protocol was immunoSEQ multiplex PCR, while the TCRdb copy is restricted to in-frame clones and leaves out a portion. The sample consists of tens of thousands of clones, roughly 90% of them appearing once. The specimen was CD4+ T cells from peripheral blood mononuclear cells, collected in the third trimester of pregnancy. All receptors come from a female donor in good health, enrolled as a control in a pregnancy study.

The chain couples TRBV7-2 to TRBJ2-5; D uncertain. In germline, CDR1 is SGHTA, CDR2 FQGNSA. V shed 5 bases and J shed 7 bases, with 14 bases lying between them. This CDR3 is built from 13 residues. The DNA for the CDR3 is TGTGCCAGCAGCCGCACACAAGATCGGACCCAGTACTTC. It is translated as CASSRTQDRTQYF. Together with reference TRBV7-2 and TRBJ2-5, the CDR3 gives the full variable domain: GAGVSQSPSNKVTEKGKDVELRCDPISGHTALYWYRQSLGQGLEFLIYFQGNSAPDKSGLPSDRFSAERTGGSVSTLTIQRTQQEDSAVYLCASSRTQDRTQYFGPGTRLLVL.

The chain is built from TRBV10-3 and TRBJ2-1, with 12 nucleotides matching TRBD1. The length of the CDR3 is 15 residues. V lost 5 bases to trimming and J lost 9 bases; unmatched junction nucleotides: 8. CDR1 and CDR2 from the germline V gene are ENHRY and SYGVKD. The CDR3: CAISNRDRGRGEQFF. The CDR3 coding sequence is TGTGCCATCAGTAACCGGGACAGGGGGCGAGGTGAGCAGTTCTTC.

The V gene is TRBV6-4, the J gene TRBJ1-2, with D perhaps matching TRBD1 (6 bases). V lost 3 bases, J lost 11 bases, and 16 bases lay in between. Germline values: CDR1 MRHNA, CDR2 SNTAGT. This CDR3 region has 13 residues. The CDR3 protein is CASSEGALEPYTF. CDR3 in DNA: TGTGCCAGCAGTGAGGGGGCGCTGGAACCTTACACCTTC.

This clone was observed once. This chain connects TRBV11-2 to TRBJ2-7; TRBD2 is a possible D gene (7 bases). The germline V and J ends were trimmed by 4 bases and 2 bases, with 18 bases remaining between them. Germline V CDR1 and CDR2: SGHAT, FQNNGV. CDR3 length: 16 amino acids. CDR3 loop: CASSSIRGADAYEQYF. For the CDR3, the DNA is TGTGCCAGCAGCTCTATTCGGGGGGCAGATGCCTACGAGCAGTACTTC.

The CDR3 nucleotides are TGCGCCAGCAGCGCCCTTGTGCCGGGACAGCTTAACTATGGCTACACCTTC. Its translation: CASSALVPGQLNYGYTF. This chain uses TRBV5-1 with TRBJ1-2; 7 bases agree with TRBD1. The germline V gene has CDR1 SGHRS and CDR2 YFSETQ. With V trimmed by 4 bases and J by 1 base, 13 bases remained unmatched. This CDR3 spans 17 amino acids.

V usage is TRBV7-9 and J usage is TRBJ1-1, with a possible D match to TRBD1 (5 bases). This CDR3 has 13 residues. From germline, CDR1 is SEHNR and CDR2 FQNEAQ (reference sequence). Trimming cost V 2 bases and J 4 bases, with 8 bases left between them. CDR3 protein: CASSLQGFTEAFF. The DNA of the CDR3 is TGTGCCAGCAGCTTACAGGGCTTCACTGAAGCTTTCTTT.

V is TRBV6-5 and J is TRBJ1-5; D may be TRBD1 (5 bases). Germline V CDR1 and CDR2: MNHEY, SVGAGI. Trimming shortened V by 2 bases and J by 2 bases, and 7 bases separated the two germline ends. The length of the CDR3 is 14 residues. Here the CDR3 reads CASSYGAGNQPQHF. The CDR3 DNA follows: TGTGCCAGCAGTTACGGGGCAGGCAATCAGCCCCAGCATTTT.

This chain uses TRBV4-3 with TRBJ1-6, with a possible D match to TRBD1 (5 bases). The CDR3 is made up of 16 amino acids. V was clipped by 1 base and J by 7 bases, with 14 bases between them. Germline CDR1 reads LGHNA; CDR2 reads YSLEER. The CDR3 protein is CASSQGGASGNSPLHF. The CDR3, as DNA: TGCGCCAGCAGCCAAGGAGGGGCCAGCGGGAATTCACCCCTCCACTTT.

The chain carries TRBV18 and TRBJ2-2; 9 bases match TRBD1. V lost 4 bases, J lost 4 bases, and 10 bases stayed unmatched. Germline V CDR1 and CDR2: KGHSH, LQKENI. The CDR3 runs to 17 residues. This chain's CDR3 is CASSRPGQGLFTGELFF. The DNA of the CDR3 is TGTGCCAGCTCACGACCGGGACAGGGTTTGTTCACCGGGGAGCTGTTTTTT.

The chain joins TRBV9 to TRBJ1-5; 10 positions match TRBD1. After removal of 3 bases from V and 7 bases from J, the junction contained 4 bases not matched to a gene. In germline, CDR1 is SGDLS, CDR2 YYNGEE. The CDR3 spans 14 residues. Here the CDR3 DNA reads TGTGCCAGCAGCGGGGGGACAGGGGTGCAGCCCCAGCATTTT. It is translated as CASSGGTGVQPQHF. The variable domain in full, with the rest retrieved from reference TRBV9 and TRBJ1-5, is DSGVTQTPKHLITATGQRVTLRCSPRSGDLSVYWYQQSLDQGLQFLIQYYNGEERAKGNILERFSAQQFPDLHSELNLSSLELGDSALYFCASSGGTGVQPQHFGDGTRLSIL.

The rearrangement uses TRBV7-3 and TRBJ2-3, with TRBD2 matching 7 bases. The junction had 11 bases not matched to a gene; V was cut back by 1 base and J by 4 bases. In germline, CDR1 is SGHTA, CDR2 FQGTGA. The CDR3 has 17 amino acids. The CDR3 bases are TGTGCCAGCAGCTTAATGGGGGGACTAAATAGGGCAGATACGCAGTATTTT. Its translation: CASSLMGGLNRADTQYF.

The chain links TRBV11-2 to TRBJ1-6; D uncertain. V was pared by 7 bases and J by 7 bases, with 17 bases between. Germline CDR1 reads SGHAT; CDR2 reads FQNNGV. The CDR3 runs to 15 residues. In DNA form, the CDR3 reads TGTGCCAGCACTCCAGCGGGGAGAAGGAATTCACCCCTCCACTTT. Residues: CASTPAGRRNSPLHF.

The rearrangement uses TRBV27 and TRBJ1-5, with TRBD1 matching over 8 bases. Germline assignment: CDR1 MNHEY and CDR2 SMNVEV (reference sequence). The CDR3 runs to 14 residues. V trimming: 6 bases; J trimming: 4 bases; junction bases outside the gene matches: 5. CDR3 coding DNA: TGTGCCAGCAGCCGCGACAGGGGAAATCAGCCCCAGCATTTT. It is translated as CASSRDRGNQPQHF.

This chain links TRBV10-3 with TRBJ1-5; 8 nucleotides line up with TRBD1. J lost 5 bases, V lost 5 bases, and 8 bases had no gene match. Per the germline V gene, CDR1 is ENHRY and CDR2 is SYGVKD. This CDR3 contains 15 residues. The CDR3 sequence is CAISTDRVSHQPQHF. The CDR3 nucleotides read TGTGCCATCAGTACGGACAGGGTGTCTCATCAGCCCCAGCATTTT.

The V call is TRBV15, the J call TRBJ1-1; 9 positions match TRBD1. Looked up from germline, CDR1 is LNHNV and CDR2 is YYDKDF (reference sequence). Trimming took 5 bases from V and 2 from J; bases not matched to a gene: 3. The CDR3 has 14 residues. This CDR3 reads CATSGGQGNTEAFF. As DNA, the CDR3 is TGTGCCACCAGCGGGGGACAGGGAAACACTGAAGCTTTCTTT.

CDR3: CASSREGPVTEAFF. CDR3 bases: TGTGCCAGCTCACGAGAGGGCCCGGTCACTGAAGCTTTCTTT. J is TRBJ1-1 and V is TRBV18, with unresolved D. The CDR3 is 14 amino acids. The ends were cut back, 4 bases at V and 4 bases at J, with 13 bases in the middle. CDR1 is KGHSH and CDR2 is LQKENI in the germline V gene.

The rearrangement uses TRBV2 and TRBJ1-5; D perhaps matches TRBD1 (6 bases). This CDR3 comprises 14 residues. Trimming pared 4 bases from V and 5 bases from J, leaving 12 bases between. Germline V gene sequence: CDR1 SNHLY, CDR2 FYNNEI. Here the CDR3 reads CASSGSQGHQPQHF. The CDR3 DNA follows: TGTGCCAGCAGTGGAAGTCAGGGGCATCAGCCCCAGCATTTT.

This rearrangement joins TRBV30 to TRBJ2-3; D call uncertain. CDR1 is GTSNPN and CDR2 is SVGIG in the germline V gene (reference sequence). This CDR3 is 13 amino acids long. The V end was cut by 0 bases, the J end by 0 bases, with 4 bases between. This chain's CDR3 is CAWSVHSTDTQYF. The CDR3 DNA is TGTGCCTGGAGTGTACACAGCACAGATACGCAGTATTTT.

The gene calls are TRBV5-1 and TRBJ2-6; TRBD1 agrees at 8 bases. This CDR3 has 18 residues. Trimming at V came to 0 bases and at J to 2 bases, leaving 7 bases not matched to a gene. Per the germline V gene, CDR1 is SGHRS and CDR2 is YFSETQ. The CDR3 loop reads CASSLGGTGPPGANVLTF. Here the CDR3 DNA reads TGCGCCAGCAGCTTGGGGGGGACAGGTCCCCCTGGGGCCAACGTCCTGACTTTC. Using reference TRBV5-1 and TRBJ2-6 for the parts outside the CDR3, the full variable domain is KAGVTQTPRYLIKTRGQQVTLSCSPISGHRSVSWYQQTPGQGLQFLFEYFSETQRNKGNFPGRFSGRQFSNSRSEMNVSTLELGDSALYLCASSLGGTGPPGANVLTFGAGSRLTVL.

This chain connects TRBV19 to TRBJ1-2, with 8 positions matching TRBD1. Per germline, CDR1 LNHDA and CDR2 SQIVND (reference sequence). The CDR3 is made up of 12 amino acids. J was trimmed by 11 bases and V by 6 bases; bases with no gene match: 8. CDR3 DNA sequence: TGTGCCAGTAGCTTGGACAGGGTCAAATACACCTTC. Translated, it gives CASSLDRVKYTF.

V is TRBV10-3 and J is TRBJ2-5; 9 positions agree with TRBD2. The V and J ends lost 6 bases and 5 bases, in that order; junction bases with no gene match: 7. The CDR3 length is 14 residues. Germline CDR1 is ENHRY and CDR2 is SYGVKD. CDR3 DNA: TGTGCCATCAGCTCGCGGGGGGGCACGGAGACCCAGTACTTC. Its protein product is CAISSRGGTETQYF.

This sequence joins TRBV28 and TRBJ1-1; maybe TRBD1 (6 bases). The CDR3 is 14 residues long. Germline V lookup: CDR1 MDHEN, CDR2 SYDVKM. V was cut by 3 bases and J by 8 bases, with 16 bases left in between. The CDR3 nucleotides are TGTGCCAGCAGTTTTTACAGGGTACGGTCGGAAGCTTTCTTT. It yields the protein CASSFYRVRSEAFF. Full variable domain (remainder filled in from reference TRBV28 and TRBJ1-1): DVKVTQSSRYLVKRTGEKVFLECVQDMDHENMFWYRQDPGLGLRLIYFSYDVKMKEKGDIPEGYSVSREKKERFSLILESASTNQTSMYLCASSFYRVRSEAFFGQGTRLTVV.

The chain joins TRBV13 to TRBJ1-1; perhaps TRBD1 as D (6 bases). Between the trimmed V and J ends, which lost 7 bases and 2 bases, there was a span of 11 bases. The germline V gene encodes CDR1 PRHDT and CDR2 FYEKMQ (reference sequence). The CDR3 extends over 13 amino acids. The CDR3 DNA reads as TGTGCCAGCACCCGGACAGAAAACACTGAAGCTTTCTTT. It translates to CASTRTENTEAFF.

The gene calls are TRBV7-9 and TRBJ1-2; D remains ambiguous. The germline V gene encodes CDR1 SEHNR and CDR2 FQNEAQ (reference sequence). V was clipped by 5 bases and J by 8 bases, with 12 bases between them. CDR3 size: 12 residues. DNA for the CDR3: TGTGCCAGCAGCCAAGCACTAGGGGGCTACACCTTC. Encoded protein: CASSQALGGYTF.

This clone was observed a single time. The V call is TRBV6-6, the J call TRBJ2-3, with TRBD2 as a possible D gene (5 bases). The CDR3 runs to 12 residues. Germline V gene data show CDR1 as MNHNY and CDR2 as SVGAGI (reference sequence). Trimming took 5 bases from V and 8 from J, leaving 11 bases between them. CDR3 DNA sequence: TGTGCCAGCAGTCGAGAGGGTGGTACGCAGTATTTT. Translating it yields CASSREGGTQYF.

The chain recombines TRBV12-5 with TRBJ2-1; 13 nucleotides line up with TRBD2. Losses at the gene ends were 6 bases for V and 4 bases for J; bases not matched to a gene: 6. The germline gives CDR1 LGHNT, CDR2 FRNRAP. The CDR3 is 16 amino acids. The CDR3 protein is CASGRWTSGGYNEQFF. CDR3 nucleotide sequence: TGTGCTAGTGGCCGATGGACTAGCGGGGGTTACAATGAGCAGTTCTTC. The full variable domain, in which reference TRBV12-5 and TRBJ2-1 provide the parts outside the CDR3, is DARVTQTPRHKVTEMGQEVTMRCQPILGHNTVFWYRQTMMQGLELLAYFRNRAPLDDSGMPKDRFSAEMPDATLATLKIQPSEPRDSAVYFCASGRWTSGGYNEQFFGPGTRLTVL.

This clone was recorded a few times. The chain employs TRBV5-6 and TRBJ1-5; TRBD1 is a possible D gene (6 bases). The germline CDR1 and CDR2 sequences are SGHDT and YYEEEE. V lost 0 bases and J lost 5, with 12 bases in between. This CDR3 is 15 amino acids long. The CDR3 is CASSLDPTGDQPQHF. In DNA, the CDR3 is TGTGCCAGCAGCTTGGACCCGACAGGAGATCAGCCCCAGCATTTT.

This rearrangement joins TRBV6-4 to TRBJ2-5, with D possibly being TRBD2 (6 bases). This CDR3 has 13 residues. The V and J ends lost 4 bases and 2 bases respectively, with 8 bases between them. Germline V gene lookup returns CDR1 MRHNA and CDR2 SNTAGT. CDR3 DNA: TGTGCCAGCAGTGCCGGGGGTCAAGAGACCCAGTACTTC. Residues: CASSAGGQETQYF.

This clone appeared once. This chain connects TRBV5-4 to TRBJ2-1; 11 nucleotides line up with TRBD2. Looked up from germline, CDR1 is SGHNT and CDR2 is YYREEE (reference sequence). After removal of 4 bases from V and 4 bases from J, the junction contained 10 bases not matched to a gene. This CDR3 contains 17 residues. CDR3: CASSIGLAGLIYNEQFF. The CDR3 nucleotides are TGTGCCAGCAGCATTGGACTAGCGGGCCTCATTTACAATGAGCAGTTCTTC.

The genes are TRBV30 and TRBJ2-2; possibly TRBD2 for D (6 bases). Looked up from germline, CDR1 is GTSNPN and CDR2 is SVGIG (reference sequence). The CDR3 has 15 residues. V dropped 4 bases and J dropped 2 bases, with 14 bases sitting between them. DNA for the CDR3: TGTGCCTGGAACGACCTAGCGCCCAACACCGGGGAGCTGTTTTTT. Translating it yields CAWNDLAPNTGELFF. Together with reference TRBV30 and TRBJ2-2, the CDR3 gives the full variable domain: SQTIHQWPATLVQPVGSPLSLECTVEGTSNPNLYWYRQAAGRGLQLLFYSVGIGQISSEVPQNLSASRPQDRQFILSSKKLLLSDSGFYLCAWNDLAPNTGELFFGEGSRLTVL.